What follows are 9 T cell receptor beta chains derived from one specimen sequenced in a study of blood T cell repertoires in COVID-19. Here immunoSEQ multiplex PCR was the method, and the copy in TCRdb shows in-frame clones only, minus some. The table lists under 300,000 clones, around 80% of them singletons. Input material: peripheral blood. Every receptor here comes from a woman in her late teens or twenties with acute or convalescent COVID-19.

Concerning this clone: The sample has other DNA sequences that encode this CDR3 too. V gene TRBV2 combines with J gene TRBJ1-2, with D maybe TRBD1 (5 bases). V was pared by 4 bases and J by 1 base, with 7 bases between. From germline, CDR1 is SNHLY and CDR2 FYNNEI. The CDR3 is 13 amino acids. CDR3 DNA sequence: TGTGCCAGCAGTGGAGACAGTAACTATGGCTACACCTTC. This encodes CASSGDSNYGYTF.

V and J are TRBV28 and TRBJ1-2, with D maybe TRBD1 (5 bases). Per the germline V gene, CDR1 is MDHEN and CDR2 is SYDVKM. Trimming removed 3 bases at V and 4 bases at J, with 18 bases between. The CDR3 has 16 amino acids. In DNA, the CDR3 is TGTGCCAGCAGTTTGGGGGGGGACCGAACGGTCTATGGCTACACCTTC. Protein: CASSLGGDRTVYGYTF.

V usage is TRBV6-2 or TRBV6-3 and J usage is TRBJ2-1; TRBD1 might be the D (6 bases). The ends were cut back, 5 bases at V and 4 bases at J, with 15 bases in the middle. CDR1 MNHEY and CDR2 SVGEGT come from the germline V gene. This CDR3 spans 15 amino acids. The CDR3 DNA follows: TGTGCCAGCAGTCCGACGAGGGACATATACAATGAGCAGTTCTTC. Protein sequence: CASSPTRDIYNEQFF.

This clone was seen once. This rearrangement joins TRBV4-3 to TRBJ1-2; 7 positions agree with TRBD1. V lost 4 bases, J lost 4 bases, and 15 bases stayed unmatched. The length of the CDR3 is 17 residues. Germline V gives CDR1 LGHNA, CDR2 YSLEER. The CDR3 loop is CASSLSHRGGGFYGYTF. DNA for the CDR3: TGCGCCAGCAGCCTTTCCCACAGGGGCGGAGGATTCTATGGCTACACCTTC.

The V gene is TRBV13, the J gene TRBJ2-7; no clear D gene. This CDR3 comprises 12 residues. The V end lost 5 bases, the J end lost 4 bases, and 9 bases lay between the germline ends. Germline V lookup: CDR1 PRHDT, CDR2 FYEKMQ (reference sequence). The CDR3 DNA sequence: TGTGCCAGCAGCATCACAGCATACGAGCAGTACTTC. Translated, it gives CASSITAYEQYF. Complete variable domain (other parts from reference TRBV13 and TRBJ2-7): AAGVIQSPRHLIKEKRETATLKCYPIPRHDTVYWYQQGPGQDPQFLISFYEKMQSDKGSIPDRFSAQQFSDYHSELNMSSLELGDSALYFCASSITAYEQYFGPGTRLTVT.

The V gene is TRBV7-9, the J gene TRBJ2-1; 7 bases are a match to TRBD2. Germline V gene data show CDR1 as SEHNR and CDR2 as FQNEAQ (reference sequence). The ends lost 4 bases at V and 6 bases at J; junction bases unmatched: 12. The CDR3 is 16 residues long. CDR3 protein: CASSSAAGEGSNEQFF. CDR3 DNA: TGTGCCAGCAGCTCGGCGGCGGGAGAGGGGTCCAATGAGCAGTTCTTC.

The CDR3 DNA reads as TGTGCCAGCAGTTTTACCGGGATAATAAGTCGCTATGGCTACACCTTC. Translated, it gives CASSFTGIISRYGYTF. This chain links TRBV3-1 (or the pseudogene TRBV3-2) with TRBJ1-2; D is unclear. The V gene's germline CDR1 is LGHDT and CDR2 YNNKEL (reference sequence). This CDR3 is 16 amino acids long. Between the trimmed V and J ends, which lost 6 bases and 4 bases, there was a span of 21 bases.

The genes are TRBV6-5 and TRBJ1-1, with 9 bases fitting TRBD1. Germline CDR1 reads MNHEY; CDR2 reads SVGAGI. The V and J ends lost 6 bases and 5 bases, in that order; junction bases with no gene match: 4. There are 13 residues in the CDR3. CDR3 bases: TGTGCCAGCAGACAAGACAGGGGGACTGAAGCTTTCTTT. Its protein product is CASRQDRGTEAFF.

The chain recombines TRBV5-1 with TRBJ2-1; 13 bases fit TRBD2. J gave up 14 bases and V 2 bases, and 4 bases lay outside the gene matches. The CDR3 consists of 13 residues. Germline V gene sequence: CDR1 SGHRS, CDR2 YFSETQ. Here the CDR3 DNA reads TGCGCCAGCAGCTTCGGGACTAGCGGGACCGAGTTCTTC. This encodes CASSFGTSGTEFF.